This T cell receptor beta chain was captured in a study of T-cell reconstitution after alpha-beta-depleted transplantation in children. Unique molecular identifiers were used to barcode this TCRbeta library. TCRdb re-derived calls from the PCR reads in MiXCR, one entry per CDR3 protein. The table lists 600,000 to 700,000 distinct CDR3 sequences, roughly 15% of them singletons. This clonotype was counted only a few times. The length of the CDR3 is 16 residues. Germline assignment: CDR1 LNHDA and CDR2 SQIVND (reference sequence). The V and J ends lost 5 bases and 2 bases respectively, with 16 bases between them.

V is TRBV19 and J is TRBJ1-3, with D maybe TRBD1 (6 bases). The TCR comes from a human donor who donated a stem cell graft to a child with acute myeloid leukemia. The material was PBMCs from the stem cell graft donor, obtained from the stem cell graft. CDR3 region: CASSPNRATPGNTIYF. CDR3 sequence (DNA): TGTGCCAGTAGTCCAAACAGGGCCACCCCTGGAAACACCATATATTTT. The entire variable domain, with the rest obtained from reference TRBV19 and TRBJ1-3, is as follows: DGGITQSPKYLFRKEGQNVTLSCEQNLNHDAMYWYRQDPGQGLRLIYYSQIVNDFQKGDIAEGYSVSREKKESFPLTVTSAQKNPTAFYLCASSPNRATPGNTIYFGEGSWLTVV.